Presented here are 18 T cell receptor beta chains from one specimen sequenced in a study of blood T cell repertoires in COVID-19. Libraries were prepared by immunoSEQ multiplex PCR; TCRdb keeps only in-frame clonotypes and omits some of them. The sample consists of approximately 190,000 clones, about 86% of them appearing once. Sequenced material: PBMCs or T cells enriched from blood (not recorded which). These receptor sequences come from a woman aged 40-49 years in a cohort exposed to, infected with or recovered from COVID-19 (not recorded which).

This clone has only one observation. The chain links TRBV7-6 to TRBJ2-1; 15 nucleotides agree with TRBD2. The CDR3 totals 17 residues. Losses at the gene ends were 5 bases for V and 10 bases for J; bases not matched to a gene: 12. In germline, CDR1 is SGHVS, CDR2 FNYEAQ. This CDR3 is CASSPWTSGGALVEQFF. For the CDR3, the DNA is TGTGCCAGCAGCCCCTGGACTAGCGGGGGGGCCCTGGTAGAGCAGTTCTTC. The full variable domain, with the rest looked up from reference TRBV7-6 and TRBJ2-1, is GAGVSQSPRYKVTKRGQDVALRCDPISGHVSLYWYRQALGQGPEFLTYFNYEAQQDKSGLPNDRFSAERPEGSISTLTIQRTEQRDSAMYRCASSPWTSGGALVEQFFGPGTRLTVL.

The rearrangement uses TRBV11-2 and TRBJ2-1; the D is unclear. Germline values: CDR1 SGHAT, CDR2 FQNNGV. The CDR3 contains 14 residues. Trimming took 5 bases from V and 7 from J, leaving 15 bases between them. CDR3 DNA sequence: TGTGCCAGCAGCGACTCAGTTTTCCGAAATGAGCAGTTCTTC. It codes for CASSDSVFRNEQFF. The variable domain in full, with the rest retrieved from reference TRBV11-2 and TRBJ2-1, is EAGVAQSPRYKIIEKRQSVAFWCNPISGHATLYWYQQILGQGPKLLIQFQNNGVVDDSQLPKDRFSAERLKGVDSTLKIQPAKLEDSAVYLCASSDSVFRNEQFFGPGTRLTVL.

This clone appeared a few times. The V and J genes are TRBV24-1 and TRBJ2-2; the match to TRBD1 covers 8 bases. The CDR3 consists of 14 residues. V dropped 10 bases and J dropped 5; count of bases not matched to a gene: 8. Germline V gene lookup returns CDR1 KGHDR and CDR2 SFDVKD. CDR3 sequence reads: CATRGQGETGELFF. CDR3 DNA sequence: TGTGCCACTAGAGGACAGGGAGAGACCGGGGAGCTGTTTTTT.

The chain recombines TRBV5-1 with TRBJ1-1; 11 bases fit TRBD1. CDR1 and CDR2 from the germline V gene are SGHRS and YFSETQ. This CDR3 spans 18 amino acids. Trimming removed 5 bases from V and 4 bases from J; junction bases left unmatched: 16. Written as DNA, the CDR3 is TGCGCCAGCAGTCGAACGGGACAGGGGGGCCCGGGGGTCACTGAAGCTTTCTTT. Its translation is CASSRTGQGGPGVTEAFF.

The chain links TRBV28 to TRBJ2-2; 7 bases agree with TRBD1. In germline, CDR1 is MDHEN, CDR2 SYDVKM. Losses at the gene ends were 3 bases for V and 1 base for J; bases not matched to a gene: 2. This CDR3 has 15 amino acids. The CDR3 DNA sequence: TGTGCCAGCAGTTTCGACAGGGAGAACACCGGGGAGCTGTTTTTT. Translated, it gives CASSFDRENTGELFF.

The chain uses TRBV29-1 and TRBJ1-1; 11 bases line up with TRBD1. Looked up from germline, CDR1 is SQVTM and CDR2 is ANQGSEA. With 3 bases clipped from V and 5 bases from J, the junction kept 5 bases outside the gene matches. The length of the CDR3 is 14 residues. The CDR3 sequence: CSVDLGQGETEAFF. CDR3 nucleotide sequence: TGCAGCGTTGATTTGGGACAGGGGGAAACTGAAGCTTTCTTT.

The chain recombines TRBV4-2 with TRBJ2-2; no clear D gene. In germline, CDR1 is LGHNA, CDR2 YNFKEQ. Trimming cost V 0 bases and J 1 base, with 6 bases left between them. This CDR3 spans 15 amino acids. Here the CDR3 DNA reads TGTGCCAGCAGCCAAGACGTCGGGAACACCGGGGAGCTGTTTTTT. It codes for CASSQDVGNTGELFF.

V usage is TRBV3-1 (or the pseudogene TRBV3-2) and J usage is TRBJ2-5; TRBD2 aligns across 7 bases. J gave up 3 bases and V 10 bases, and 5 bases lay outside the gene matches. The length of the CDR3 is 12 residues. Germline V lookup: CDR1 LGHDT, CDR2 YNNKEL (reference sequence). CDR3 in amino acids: CATPRGEETQYF. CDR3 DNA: TGTGCCACCCCACGGGGGGAAGAGACCCAGTACTTC.

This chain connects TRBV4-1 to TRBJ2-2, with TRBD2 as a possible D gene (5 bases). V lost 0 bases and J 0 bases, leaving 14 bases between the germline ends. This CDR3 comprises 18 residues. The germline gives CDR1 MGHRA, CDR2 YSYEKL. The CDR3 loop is CASSQEWLRGTNTGELFF. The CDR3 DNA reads TGCGCCAGCAGCCAAGAATGGCTCCGAGGGACGAACACCGGGGAGCTGTTTTTT.

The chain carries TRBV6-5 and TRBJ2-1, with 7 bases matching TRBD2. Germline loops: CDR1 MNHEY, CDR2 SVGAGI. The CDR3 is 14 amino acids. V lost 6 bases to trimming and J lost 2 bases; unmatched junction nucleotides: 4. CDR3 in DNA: TGTGCCAGCAGCAGGGAGGGGCCCTACAATGAGCAGTTCTTC. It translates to CASSREGPYNEQFF.

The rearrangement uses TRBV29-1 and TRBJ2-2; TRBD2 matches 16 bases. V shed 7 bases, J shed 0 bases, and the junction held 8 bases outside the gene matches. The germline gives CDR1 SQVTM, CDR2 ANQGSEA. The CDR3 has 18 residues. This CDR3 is CSALGTSGRASNTGELFF. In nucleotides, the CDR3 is TGCAGCGCCTTGGGGACTAGCGGGAGGGCCTCGAACACCGGGGAGCTGTTTTTT.

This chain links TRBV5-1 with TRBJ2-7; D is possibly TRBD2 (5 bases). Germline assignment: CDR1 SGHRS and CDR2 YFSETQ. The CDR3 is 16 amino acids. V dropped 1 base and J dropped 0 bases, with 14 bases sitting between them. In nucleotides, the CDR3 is TGCGCCAGCAGCTTGAATACCGGGATTATCTCCTACGAGCAGTACTTC. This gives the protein CASSLNTGIISYEQYF.

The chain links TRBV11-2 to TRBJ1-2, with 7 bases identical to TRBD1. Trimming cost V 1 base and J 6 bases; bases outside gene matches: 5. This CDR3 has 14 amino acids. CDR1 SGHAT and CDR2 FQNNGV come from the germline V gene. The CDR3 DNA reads TGTGCCAGCAGCTTAGTAGGGGGCCTGGATGGCTACACCTTC. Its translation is CASSLVGGLDGYTF.

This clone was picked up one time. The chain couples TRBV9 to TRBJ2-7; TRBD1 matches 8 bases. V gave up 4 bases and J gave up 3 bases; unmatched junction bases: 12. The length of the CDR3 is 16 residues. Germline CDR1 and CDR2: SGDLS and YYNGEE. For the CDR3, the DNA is TGTGCCAGCAGCCCACGAGGAGACAGGGGTTACTACGAGCAGTACTTC. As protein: CASSPRGDRGYYEQYF.

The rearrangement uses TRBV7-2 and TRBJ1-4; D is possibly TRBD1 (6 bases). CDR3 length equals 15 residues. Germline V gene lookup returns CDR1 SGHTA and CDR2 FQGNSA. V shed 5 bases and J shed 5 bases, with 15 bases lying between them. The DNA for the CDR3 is TGTGCCAGCAGCCAACAGGGTCCGGGGAATGAAAAACTGTTTTTT. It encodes CASSQQGPGNEKLFF. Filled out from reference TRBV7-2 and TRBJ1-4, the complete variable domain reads GAGVSQSPSNKVTEKGKDVELRCDPISGHTALYWYRQSLGQGLEFLIYFQGNSAPDKSGLPSDRFSAERTGGSVSTLTIQRTQQEDSAVYLCASSQQGPGNEKLFFGSGTQLSVL.

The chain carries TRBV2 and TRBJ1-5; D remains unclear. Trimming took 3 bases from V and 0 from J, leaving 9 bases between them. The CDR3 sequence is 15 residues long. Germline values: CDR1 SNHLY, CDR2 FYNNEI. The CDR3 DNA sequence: TGTGCCAGCAGTGAGGGCAGGTATAGCAATCAGCCCCAGCATTTT. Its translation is CASSEGRYSNQPQHF.

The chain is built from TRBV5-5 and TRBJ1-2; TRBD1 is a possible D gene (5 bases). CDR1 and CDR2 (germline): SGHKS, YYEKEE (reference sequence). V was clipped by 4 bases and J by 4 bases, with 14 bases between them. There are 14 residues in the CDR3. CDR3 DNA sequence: TGTGCCAGCAGCCGGCCGACAGAGAGCTATGGCTACACCTTC. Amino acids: CASSRPTESYGYTF.

The CDR3 loop is CAWSPGQGMNQPQHF. In DNA, the CDR3 is TGTGCCTGGAGCCCGGGACAGGGGATGAATCAGCCCCAGCATTTT. This chain uses TRBV30 with TRBJ1-5, with 10 nucleotides matching TRBD1. The germline V gene has CDR1 GTSNPN and CDR2 SVGIG (reference sequence). V gave up 3 bases and J gave up 4 bases; unmatched junction bases: 6. The CDR3 is 15 residues long.